This TCR beta chain emerged from a study of blood T cell repertoires in COVID-19. Whole-study context: The study drew acute and convalescent COVID-19 samples from the United States, Italy and Spain. Nucleic acid was either cDNA or gDNA, and it came from T cells, B-cell-depleted T cells, or PBMCs.

The authors' processing: Using reference gene primer amplification, nucleated cell counts were estimated. Some clones are missing from TCRdb's copy, which holds only in-frame ones; the method was immunoSEQ multiplex PCR. V and J calls and clone size are those listed in that table; D and trimming were worked out from the DNA. The data hold 100,000 to 120,000 clones, with less than 90% observed a single time. CDR1 and CDR2 (germline): GTSNPN, SVGIG (reference sequence). This CDR3 spans 13 amino acids. V lost 1 base to trimming and J lost 9 bases, with 13 bases between them. The specimen was peripheral blood. The chain combines TRBV30 with TRBJ2-1; D may be TRBD2 (5 bases). This TCR was recovered from a man between 50 and 59 years old with acute or convalescent COVID-19. The CDR3 bases are TGTGCCTGGAGTGGTGGGAGTGTCGGTGAGCAGTTCTTC. Protein product: CAWSGGSVGEQFF. Supplemented by reference TRBV30 and TRBJ2-1, the full variable domain reads SQTIHQWPATLVQPVGSPLSLECTVEGTSNPNLYWYRQAAGRGLQLLFYSVGIGQISSEVPQNLSASRPQDRQFILSSKKLLLSDSGFYLCAWSGGSVGEQFFGPGTRLTVL.